This T cell receptor beta chain was captured by sequencing in a study of T cells expressing NK-cell markers. The CDR3 extends over 15 amino acids. Germline V gene lookup returns CDR1 LNHDA and CDR2 SQIVND (reference sequence). Using the 5' RACE reads, TCRdb records one entry per CDR3 protein without DNA. This sample's clone table lists about 20,000 distinct CDR3 sequences. This sequence originates from a man aged 18 to 69 in good health. Sequencing used blood T cells: a sorted CD56 or NKG2C T cell subset, CD4+ or CD8+ T cells, or bulk PBMC T cells (not recorded which). The V gene is TRBV19, the J gene TRBJ2-1; TCRdb's D call of TRBD1 is untestable without DNA. The CDR3 loop is CASSIGTGVVNEQFF.